This T cell receptor (beta chain) was found in a study of blood T cell repertoires in COVID-19. The wider study: COVID-19 samples, acute and convalescent, were from the United States, Italy and Spain. The analysed material was cDNA or gDNA that came from T cells, B-cell-depleted T cells, or PBMCs.

Original processing methods: Estimation of nucleated cell counts was performed using reference gene primer amplification. The method was immunoSEQ multiplex PCR; TCRdb's version includes in-frame clones alone and lacks a portion of them. V and J calls and clone size are those listed in that table; D and trimming were worked out from the DNA. The data show about 140,000 clones, around 84% seen once. This clone was recorded only once. CDR1 and CDR2 from the germline V gene are SGHRS and YFSETQ. The CDR3 length is 15 residues. Deletions cut 0 bases from V and 2 bases from J, with 12 bases between. V usage is TRBV5-1 and J usage is TRBJ2-7; D gene ambiguous. The specimen was peripheral blood. This receptor was obtained from a woman aged 55-70 years with acute or convalescent COVID-19. The CDR3 bases are TGCGCCAGCAGCTTGGGGAGCTATAACCCCTACGAGCAGTACTTC. Translating gives CASSLGSYNPYEQYF.